The 2 T cell receptor beta chains in this list originate from one sample, sequenced in a study of response to subunit inactivated influenza vaccine. TCRdb re-analysed the RT-PCR reads in MiXCR, keeping a single row per CDR3 protein. The data contain 500,000 to 600,000 distinct CDR3 sequences, about 11% of them singletons. The same sample was also used in a study of T cells expressing NK-cell markers. From that study: Beta-chain TCR cDNA was generated via 5'RACE template switching with UMIs.

The sample here was PBMCs from blood, taken on the day of vaccination. The receptor source for this set is a man over 45 who received an inactivated influenza vaccine.

In its sample, this clonotype was seen a few times. The gene calls are TRBV29-1 and TRBJ2-7; TRBD1 might be the D (6 bases). This CDR3 contains 16 residues. The V end lost 7 bases, the J end lost 4 bases, and 26 bases lay between the germline ends. Germline V gives CDR1 SQVTM, CDR2 ANQGSEA. CDR3 residues: CSALTSPGDATYEQYF. CDR3 nucleotides: TGCAGCGCTCTAACCAGCCCAGGGGATGCTACATACGAGCAGTACTTC.

The chain couples TRBV6-1 to TRBJ2-5, with D possibly being TRBD1 or TRBD2 (6 bases each). This CDR3 is 15 amino acids long. V lost 6 bases and J lost 2, with 16 bases in between. From germline, CDR1 is MNHNS and CDR2 SASEGT. In DNA, the CDR3 is TGTGCCAGCAGCCTACAGGGCGGGACACAAGAGACCCAGTACTTC. Its protein is CASSLQGGTQETQYF.